Below, one T cell receptor (beta chain) is given with its context. Its antigen is undetermined. The sample originates from a study of neoadjuvant nivolumab and ipilimumab in lung cancer. Findings and caveats of the study: TCR clonality did not significantly correlate with pathologic tumor regression. Higher pretherapy blood TCR richness went with higher resected-tumor richness. Compared with tumor-adjacent uninvolved lung, resected tumors showed greater richness and clonality. From pretherapy to surgery, tumor richness and clonality rose with dual therapy.

V was pared by 1 base and J by 2 bases, with 13 bases between. The CDR3 is made up of 16 amino acids. Germline lookup yields CDR1 SGHRS and CDR2 YFSETQ. Repertoires were generated with immunoSEQ multiplex PCR, while TCRdb's copy carries only in-frame clones and drops some. Here the sample spans about 38,000 clones, approximately 92% being singletons. This clonotype was sampled from an adult with non-small cell lung cancer. Material: peripheral blood, obtained before neoadjuvant nivolumab, alone or with ipilimumab. This chain links TRBV5-1 with TRBJ1-5; D is unresolved. CDR3 in DNA: TGCGCCAGCAGCTTGAGACCCGATTCGGGCAATCAGCCCCAGCATTTT. Translation gives CASSLRPDSGNQPQHF. Supplemented by reference TRBV5-1 and TRBJ1-5, the full variable domain reads KAGVTQTPRYLIKTRGQQVTLSCSPISGHRSVSWYQQTPGQGLQFLFEYFSETQRNKGNFPGRFSGRQFSNSRSEMNVSTLELGDSALYLCASSLRPDSGNQPQHFGDGTRLSIL.